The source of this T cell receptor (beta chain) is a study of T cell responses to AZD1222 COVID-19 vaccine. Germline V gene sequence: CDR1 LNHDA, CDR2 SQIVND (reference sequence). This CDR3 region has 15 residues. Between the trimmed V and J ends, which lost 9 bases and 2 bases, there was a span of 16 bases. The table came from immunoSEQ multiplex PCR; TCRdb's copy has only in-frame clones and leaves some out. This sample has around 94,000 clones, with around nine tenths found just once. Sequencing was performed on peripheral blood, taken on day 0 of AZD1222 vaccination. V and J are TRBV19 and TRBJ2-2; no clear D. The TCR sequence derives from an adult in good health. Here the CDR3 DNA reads TGTGCCAGCAGAAAAGATTTAGGAAACACCGGGGAGCTGTTTTTT. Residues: CASRKDLGNTGELFF.